The following is a TCR beta chain sequence with its context. Its cognate antigen is unknown. Germline V gene data show CDR1 as SGHNT and CDR2 as YYREEE (reference sequence). V shed 0 bases and J shed 1 base, with 10 bases lying between them. The CDR3 contains 15 residues. This specimen belongs to a study of identical twins. Each CDR3 protein is one row after TCRdb ran MiXCR on the 5' RACE reads. This repertoire shows about 280,000 distinct CDR3 sequences, about 8.1% found once; its top ten account for around 2.1%. Study-wide points: Some out-of-frame alpha sequences were shared by twins, and these showed excess low generation probability.

These data were also filed under a second study, of yellow fever vaccine responses in identical twins.

The sequenced sample consisted of memory (CD45RO+) T cells sorted from blood. This chain connects TRBV5-4 to TRBJ2-5; D gene unclear. This clonotype originated in a woman under 30 in good health. CDR3 residues: CASSLGVGFQETQYF. CDR3 in DNA: TGTGCCAGCAGCTTGGGTGTGGGGTTCCAAGAGACCCAGTACTTC.